This T cell receptor beta chain derives from a study of OX40 agonist ivuxolimab in advanced cancers. Sequencing was performed with immunoSEQ multiplex PCR; in TCRdb, only in-frame clones are kept and a portion is missing. The table records some 100,000 clones, 75% to 90% of them present only once. The CDR3 sequence is 15 residues long. Between the trimmed V and J ends, which lost 5 bases and 1 base, there was a span of 12 bases. Germline CDR1 MDHEN, CDR2 SYDVKM. The receptor was derived from an adult with an advanced solid tumor such as melanoma, head and neck, liver or kidney cancer. Sequencing was performed on CD4+ or CD8+ T cells sorted from blood, taken in a trial of the OX40 agonist ivuxolimab. The rearrangement uses TRBV28 and TRBJ2-4; no clear D gene. CDR3 sequence (DNA): TGTGCCAGCAGTCTCCCAAACTGGGCCAAAAACATTCAGTACTTC. Translation gives CASSLPNWAKNIQYF.